Listed below are T cell receptor beta chains from one sample, sequenced in a study of cytomegalovirus exposure and HLA in healthy donors. Produced via immunoSEQ multiplex PCR; TCRdb's table is partial and in-frame only. The table lists some 170,000 clones, about four fifths of them singletons. The sequenced material came from PBMCs. The receptor set was obtained from a woman in her forties or fifties in good health and CMV-seronegative. Both conserved end residues are part of each CDR3. A D gene is named only where the DNA matches it firmly. Clone size is shown for a subset of rows, as once, few, many or a class of expanded clone.

V: TRBV7-9; D: TRBD1; size: .; J: TRBJ2-7; DNA: TGTGCCAGCAGCTTAGGAGGGGCCAGGGGGCGCGAGCAGTACTTC; CDR3: CASSLGGARGREQYF
V: TRBV7-8; D: TRBD1; size: many; J: TRBJ2-7; DNA: TGTGCCAGCAGCTTAGTGGGACAGGGTCGGCCCTACGAGCAGTACTTC; CDR3: CASSLVGQGRPYEQYF
V: TRBV5-6; D: .; size: .; J: TRBJ1-1; DNA: TGTGCCAGCAGCCTGGGGGGCGGGAACACTGAAGCTTTCTTT; CDR3: CASSLGGGNTEAFF
V: TRBV4-2; D: .; size: .; J: TRBJ2-2; DNA: TGTGCCAGCAGCCAAGGGGAGGAAATGAGCCAAACCGGGGAGCTGTTTTTT; CDR3: CASSQGEEMSQTGELFF
V: TRBV5-4; D: .; size: .; J: TRBJ1-5; DNA: TGTGCCAGCAGCTTATCGGGGGACGGAGGCAATCAGCCCCAGCATTTT; CDR3: CASSLSGDGGNQPQHF
V: TRBV18; D: .; size: .; J: TRBJ2-3; DNA: TGTGCCTCCGAGTTAGGTATCACAGACACGCAGTATTTT; CDR3: CASELGITDTQYF
V: TRBV5-1; D: TRBD2; size: .; J: TRBJ2-5; DNA: TGCGCCAGCAGCTCACCGGCCCGGGGGGAAGAGACCCAGTACTTC; CDR3: CASSSPARGEETQYF
V: TRBV7-9; D: .; size: .; J: TRBJ2-1; DNA: TGTGCCAGCAGCTTAGCAGGGAGAGGCAATGAGCAGTTCTTC; CDR3: CASSLAGRGNEQFF
V: TRBV2; D: .; size: once; J: TRBJ1-2; DNA: TGTGCCAGCACCCGAGTGGGAGGGGGTGGCTACACCTTC; CDR3: CASTRVGGGGYTF
V: TRBV4-1; D: .; size: .; J: TRBJ1-5; DNA: TGCGCCAGCAGCGATTCAGGGCGCAATCAGCCCCAGCATTTT; CDR3: CASSDSGRNQPQHF
V: TRBV10-2; D: .; size: .; J: TRBJ2-4; DNA: TGCGCCAGCAGTGACGCAGGGGAAGCCAAAAACATTCAGTACTTC; CDR3: CASSDAGEAKNIQYF
V: TRBV19; D: TRBD2; size: .; J: TRBJ2-1; DNA: TGTGCCAGTAGTACTGGACTAGCGGCTATGGGGGAGCAGTTCTTC; CDR3: CASSTGLAAMGEQFF
V: TRBV7-2; D: TRBD1; size: .; J: TRBJ2-3; DNA: TGTGCCAGCAGCTTAGAAAGGACAGGGACGCAGTATTTT; CDR3: CASSLERTGTQYF
V: TRBV4-1; D: TRBD1; size: few; J: TRBJ1-5; DNA: TGCGCCAGCAGCCCCCCCGGGACAGGTGAGCCCCAGCATTTT; CDR3: CASSPPGTGEPQHF
V: TRBV30; D: .; size: .; J: TRBJ1-5; DNA: TGTGCCTGGAGTAAGGCCCCCGGGGGGTCAGGACAGCCCCAGCATTTT; CDR3: CAWSKAPGGSGQPQHF
V: TRBV21-1; D: .; size: .; J: TRBJ2-3; DNA: TGTGCCAGCCCCTTCGGCACAGATACGCAGTATTTT; CDR3: CASPFGTDTQYF
V: TRBV19; D: .; size: few; J: TRBJ1-4; DNA: TGTGCCAGTAGCCCCTCAGGGGTCGGGAATGAAAAACTGTTTTTT; CDR3: CASSPSGVGNEKLFF
V: TRBV18; D: .; size: .; J: TRBJ2-6; DNA: TGTGCCAGCTCACCAGGACTCTCTGGGGCCAACGTCCTGACTTTC; CDR3: CASSPGLSGANVLTF
V: TRBV10-3; D: TRBD1; size: once; J: TRBJ2-2; DNA: TGTGCCATCAGTGATGAGCAGGGGGCCGTCGGGGAGCTGTTTTTT; CDR3: CAISDEQGAVGELFF
V: TRBV5-4; D: .; size: .; J: TRBJ2-1; DNA: TGTGCCAGCAGCTTGTCCGGTAGCTCCTACAATGAGCAGTTCTTC; CDR3: CASSLSGSSYNEQFF
V: TRBV19; D: TRBD1; size: .; J: TRBJ2-2; DNA: TGTGCCAGTAAAACCTGGACAGGGAACCCGAACACCGGGGAGCTGTTTTTT; CDR3: CASKTWTGNPNTGELFF
V: TRBV5-1; D: TRBD2; size: .; J: TRBJ2-1; DNA: TGCGCCAGCAGCTTAGCGGGAGCGTACAATGAGCAGTTCTTC; CDR3: CASSLAGAYNEQFF
V: TRBV2; D: TRBD1; size: .; J: TRBJ1-1; DNA: TGTGCCAGTTCCCGGGGGACAGTCACTGAAGCTTTCTTT; CDR3: CASSRGTVTEAFF
V: TRBV27; D: .; size: .; J: TRBJ1-1; DNA: TGTGCCAGTACGGACAGGAACACTGAAGCTTTCTTT; CDR3: CASTDRNTEAFF
V: TRBV28; D: .; size: .; J: TRBJ2-7; DNA: TGTGCCAGCAGTTTTACAGGCCGGGAGACCTACGAGCAGTACTTC; CDR3: CASSFTGRETYEQYF
V: TRBV9; D: .; size: .; J: TRBJ1-1; DNA: TGTGCCAGCAGCGTAGGCCAGGGATCTACTGAAGCTTTCTTT; CDR3: CASSVGQGSTEAFF
V: TRBV6-5; D: TRBD1; size: .; J: TRBJ2-7; DNA: TGTGCCAGCAGGCGCGACAGGGGCTCCTACGAGCAGTACTTC; CDR3: CASRRDRGSYEQYF